This T cell receptor beta chain derives from a study of T cells in Graves' hyperthyroidism and ophthalmopathy. Findings and caveats of the study: Most expanded thyroid clonotypes above 0.001 recurred in blood.

At least ten counts were recorded for this clonotype. Its matching antigen is unknown. Germline V gives CDR1 MNHNS, CDR2 SASEGT. There are 14 residues in the CDR3. Deletions cut 6 bases from V and 0 bases from J, with 11 bases between. What was amplified from RNA transcripts were TCR beta CDR3 regions. During a first-round RT-PCR of the TCR CDR3, the HTBI primer set was used. TCRdb re-analysed the multiplex PCR reads in MiXCR, keeping a single row per CDR3 protein. The sample holds fewer than 700,000 distinct CDR3 sequences, roughly 18% seen once. The rearrangement links TRBV6-1 to TRBJ1-1; D remains ambiguous. Sequenced sample: blood. This clonotype was sampled from a woman younger than 30 with Graves' ophthalmopathy. The CDR3 nucleotides read TGTGCCAGCAGCGGGATCCCACTGAACACTGAAGCTTTCTTT. As protein: CASSGIPLNTEAFF.